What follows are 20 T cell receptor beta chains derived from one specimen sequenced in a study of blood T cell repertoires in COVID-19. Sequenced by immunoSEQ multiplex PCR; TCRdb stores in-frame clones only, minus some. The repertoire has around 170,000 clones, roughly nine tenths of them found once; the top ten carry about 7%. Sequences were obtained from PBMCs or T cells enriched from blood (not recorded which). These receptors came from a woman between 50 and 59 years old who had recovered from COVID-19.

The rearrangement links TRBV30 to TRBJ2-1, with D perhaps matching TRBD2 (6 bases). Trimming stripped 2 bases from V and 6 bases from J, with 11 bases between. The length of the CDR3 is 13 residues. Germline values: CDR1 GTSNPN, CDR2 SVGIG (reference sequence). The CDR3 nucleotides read TGTGCCTGGAGTACTAATAGCGGCAATGAGCAGTTCTTC. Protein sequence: CAWSTNSGNEQFF.

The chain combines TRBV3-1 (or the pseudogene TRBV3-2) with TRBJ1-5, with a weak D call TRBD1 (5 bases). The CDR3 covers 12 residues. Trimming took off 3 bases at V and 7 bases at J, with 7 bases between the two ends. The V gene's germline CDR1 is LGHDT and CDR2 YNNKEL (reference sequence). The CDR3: CASSHQGQPQHF. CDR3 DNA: TGTGCCAGCAGCCATCAGGGACAGCCCCAGCATTTT.

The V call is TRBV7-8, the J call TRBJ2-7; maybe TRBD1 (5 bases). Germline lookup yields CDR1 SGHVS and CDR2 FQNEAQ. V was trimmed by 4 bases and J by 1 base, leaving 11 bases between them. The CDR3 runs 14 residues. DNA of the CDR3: TGTGCCAGCAGCTGGCGGCGGACATCCTACGAGCAGTACTTC. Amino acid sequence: CASSWRRTSYEQYF.

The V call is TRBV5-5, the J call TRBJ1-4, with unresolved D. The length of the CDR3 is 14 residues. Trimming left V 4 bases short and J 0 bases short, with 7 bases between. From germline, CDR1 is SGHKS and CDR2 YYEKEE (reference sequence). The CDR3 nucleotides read TGTGCCAGCAGCGTCGGTTCAACTAATGAAAAACTGTTTTTT. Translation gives CASSVGSTNEKLFF.

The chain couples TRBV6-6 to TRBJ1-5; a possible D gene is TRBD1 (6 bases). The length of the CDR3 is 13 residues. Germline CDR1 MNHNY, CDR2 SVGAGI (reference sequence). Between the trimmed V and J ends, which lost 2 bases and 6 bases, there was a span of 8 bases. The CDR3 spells CASSYEGGQPQHF. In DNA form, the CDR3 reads TGTGCCAGCAGTTACGAAGGGGGTCAGCCCCAGCATTTT.

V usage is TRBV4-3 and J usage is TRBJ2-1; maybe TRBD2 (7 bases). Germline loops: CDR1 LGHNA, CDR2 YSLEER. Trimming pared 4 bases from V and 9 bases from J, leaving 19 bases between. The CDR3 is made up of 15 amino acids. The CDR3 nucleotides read TGCGCCAGCAGCCCCCGGGGGGCAGGGGCAGGTGAGCAGTTCTTC. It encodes CASSPRGAGAGEQFF.

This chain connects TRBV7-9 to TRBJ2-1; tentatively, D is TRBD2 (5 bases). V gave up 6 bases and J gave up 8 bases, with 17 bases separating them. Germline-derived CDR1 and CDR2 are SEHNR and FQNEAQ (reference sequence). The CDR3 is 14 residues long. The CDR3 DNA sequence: TGTGCCAGCAGGCTCCTGGGAGTAAACGATGAGCAGTTCTTC. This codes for CASRLLGVNDEQFF. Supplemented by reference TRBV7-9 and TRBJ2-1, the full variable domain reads DTGVSQNPRHKITKRGQNVTFRCDPISEHNRLYWYRQTLGQGPEFLTYFQNEAQLEKSRLLSDRFSAERPKGSFSTLEIQRTEQGDSAMYLCASRLLGVNDEQFFGPGTRLTVL.

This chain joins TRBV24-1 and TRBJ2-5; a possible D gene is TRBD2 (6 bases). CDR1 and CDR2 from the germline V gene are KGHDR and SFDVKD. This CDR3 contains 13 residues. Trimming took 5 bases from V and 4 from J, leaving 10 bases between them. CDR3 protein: CATSAPGRETQYF. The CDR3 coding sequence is TGTGCCACCAGTGCTCCCGGGAGAGAGACCCAGTACTTC.

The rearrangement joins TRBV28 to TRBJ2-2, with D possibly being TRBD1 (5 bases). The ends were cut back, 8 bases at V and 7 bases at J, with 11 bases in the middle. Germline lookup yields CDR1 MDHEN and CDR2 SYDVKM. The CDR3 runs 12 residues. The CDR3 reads CASGSQVGELFF. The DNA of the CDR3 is TGTGCCAGCGGCTCACAGGTCGGGGAGCTGTTTTTT.

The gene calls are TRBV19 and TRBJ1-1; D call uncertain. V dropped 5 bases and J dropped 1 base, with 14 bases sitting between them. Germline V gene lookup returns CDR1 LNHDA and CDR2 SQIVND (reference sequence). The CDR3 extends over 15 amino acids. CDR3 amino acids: CASSGFRLSNTEAFF. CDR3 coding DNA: TGTGCCAGTAGTGGGTTCAGGCTATCGAACACTGAAGCTTTCTTT.

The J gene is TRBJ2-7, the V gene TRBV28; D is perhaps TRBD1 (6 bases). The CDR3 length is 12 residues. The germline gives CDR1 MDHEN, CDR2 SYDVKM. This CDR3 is CASGQSSYEQYF. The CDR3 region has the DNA TGTGCGTCCGGACAGAGCTCCTACGAGCAGTACTTC.

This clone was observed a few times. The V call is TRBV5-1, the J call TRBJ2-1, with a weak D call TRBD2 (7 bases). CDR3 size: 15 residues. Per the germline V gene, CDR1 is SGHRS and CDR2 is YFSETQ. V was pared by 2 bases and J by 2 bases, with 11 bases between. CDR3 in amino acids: CASSLGGGPYNEQFF. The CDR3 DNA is TGCGCCAGCAGCTTAGGGGGAGGGCCCTACAATGAGCAGTTCTTC.

The CDR3: CASSLGLTSAQSSYEQYF. The CDR3, as DNA: TGTGCCAGCAGCTTGGGACTGACTAGCGCCCAAAGCTCCTACGAGCAGTACTTC. The chain links TRBV5-4 to TRBJ2-7, with 8 bases that match TRBD2. After removal of 0 bases from V and 0 bases from J, the junction contained 11 bases not matched to a gene. Germline CDR1 is SGHNT and CDR2 is YYREEE (reference sequence). This CDR3 region has 18 residues.

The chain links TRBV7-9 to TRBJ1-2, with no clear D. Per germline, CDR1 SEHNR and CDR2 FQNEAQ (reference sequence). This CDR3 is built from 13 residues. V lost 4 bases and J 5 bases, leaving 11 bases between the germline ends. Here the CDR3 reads CASSSRGGYGYTF. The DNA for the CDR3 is TGTGCCAGCAGCTCGCGCGGAGGGTATGGCTACACCTTC.

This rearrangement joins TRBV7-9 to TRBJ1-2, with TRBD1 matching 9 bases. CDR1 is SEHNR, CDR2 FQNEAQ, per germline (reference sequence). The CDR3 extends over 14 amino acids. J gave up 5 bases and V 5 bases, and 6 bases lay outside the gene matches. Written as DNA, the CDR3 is TGTGCCAGCAGCCATACCGGGACAGGGTATGGCTACACCTTC. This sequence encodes CASSHTGTGYGYTF.

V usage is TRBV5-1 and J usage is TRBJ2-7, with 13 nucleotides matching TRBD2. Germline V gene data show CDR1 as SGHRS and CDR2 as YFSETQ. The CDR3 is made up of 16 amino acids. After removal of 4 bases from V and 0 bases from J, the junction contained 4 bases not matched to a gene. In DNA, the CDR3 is TGCGCCAGCAGCCGACGACTAGCGGGAGGCTCCTACGAGCAGTACTTC. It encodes CASSRRLAGGSYEQYF.

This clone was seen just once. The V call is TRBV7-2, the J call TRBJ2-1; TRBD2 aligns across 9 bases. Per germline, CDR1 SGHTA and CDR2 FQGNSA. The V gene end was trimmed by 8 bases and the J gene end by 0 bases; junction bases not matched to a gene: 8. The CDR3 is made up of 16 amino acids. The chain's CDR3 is CASRLADISSYNEQFF. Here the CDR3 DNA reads TGTGCCAGCCGACTAGCGGATATCAGCTCCTACAATGAGCAGTTCTTC.

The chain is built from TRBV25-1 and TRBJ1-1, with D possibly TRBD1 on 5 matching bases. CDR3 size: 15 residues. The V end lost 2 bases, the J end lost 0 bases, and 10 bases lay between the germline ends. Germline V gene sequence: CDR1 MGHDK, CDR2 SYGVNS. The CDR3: CASSEGRGLNTEAFF. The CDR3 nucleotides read TGTGCCAGCAGTGAAGGGAGGGGACTGAACACTGAAGCTTTCTTT.

In DNA, the CDR3 is TGTGCCTGGAGAGGAGACAGGGACACTGAAGCTTTCTTT. Its translation is CAWRGDRDTEAFF. V is TRBV30 and J is TRBJ1-1; 7 nucleotides match TRBD1. The J segment lost 3 bases and the V segment lost 3 bases, leaving 4 bases of the junction unmatched. The germline gives CDR1 GTSNPN, CDR2 SVGIG (reference sequence). The CDR3 runs to 13 residues.

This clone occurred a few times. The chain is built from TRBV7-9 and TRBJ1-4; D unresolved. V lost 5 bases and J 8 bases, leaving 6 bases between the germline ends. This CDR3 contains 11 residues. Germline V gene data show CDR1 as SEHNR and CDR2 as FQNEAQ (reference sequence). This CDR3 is CASSQREKLFF. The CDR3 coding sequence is TGTGCCAGCAGCCAGCGAGAAAAACTGTTTTTT.